This T cell receptor (beta chain) was documented in a study of T-cell reconstitution after alpha-beta-depleted transplantation in children. Germline CDR1 and CDR2: GTSNPN and SVGIG (reference sequence). The CDR3 length is 13 residues. V lost 1 base and J 5 bases, leaving 11 bases between the germline ends. A library of TCRbeta sequences, prepared with unique molecular identifiers, was generated. Via MiXCR, TCRdb re-called the PCR reads, giving one row per CDR3 protein. The sample includes some 530,000 distinct CDR3 sequences, around 12% of them seen just once. V gene TRBV30 combines with J gene TRBJ2-5; tentatively, D is TRBD2 (6 bases). The sequence came from a human donor who donated a stem cell graft to a child with combined immunodeficiency. The specimen comprised PBMCs from the stem cell graft donor, sampled from the stem cell graft. As DNA, the CDR3 is TGTGCCTGGAGTGGGACTATCCAGGAGACCCAGTACTTC. Its protein is CAWSGTIQETQYF.